Following are 23 T cell receptor beta chains from one sample sequenced in a study of T cells expressing NK-cell markers. TCRdb re-called the 5' RACE reads and shows each CDR3 protein once, DNA omitted. The sample's table shows some 600,000 distinct CDR3 sequences. The specimen was blood T cells: a sorted CD56 or NKG2C T cell subset, CD4+ or CD8+ T cells, or bulk PBMC T cells (not recorded which). The receptors come from a man aged 18-30 years in good health.

The chain is built from TRBV12-3 or TRBV12-4 and TRBJ2-2; checking the TCRdb D call of TRBD2 is not possible without DNA. The CDR3 loop spans 18 amino acids. The CDR3 sequence is CASRGLAGDTSPNRELFF.

This rearrangement joins TRBV6-2 or TRBV6-3 to TRBJ2-5; TCRdb's assignment of TRBD2 cannot be checked, as there is no DNA. There are 14 residues in the CDR3. CDR1 is MNHEY and CDR2 is SVGEGT in the germline V gene. The CDR3 sequence: CASSWAEGFGTQYF.

The chain couples TRBV21-1 to TRBJ2-3; TCRdb calls TRBD2, which cannot be checked without DNA. TRBV21-1 has pseudogene status. The CDR3 length is 17 residues. The CDR3 here is CASSYTSGIDDTDTQYF.

The chain employs TRBV12-3 or TRBV12-4 and TRBJ2-5; TCRdb indicates TRBD2, and absent DNA this call remains unverified. The CDR3 contains 14 residues. CDR3 sequence: CASSLGAGGETQYF.

The chain has TRBV27 and TRBJ2-1; TCRdb's assignment of TRBD2 cannot be checked, as there is no DNA. The CDR3 contains 15 residues. Germline CDR1 MNHEY, CDR2 SMNVEV (reference sequence). This CDR3 reads CASSLGTSGANEQFF.

The chain links TRBV9 to TRBJ2-5; the TRBD2 assignment by TCRdb is unverifiable without DNA. Per germline, CDR1 SGDLS and CDR2 YYNGEE. The CDR3 sequence is 15 residues long. CDR3 in amino acids: CASSRTSGFVETQYF.

CDR3: CASSLALAENTEAFF. V usage is TRBV7-2 and J usage is TRBJ1-1. Germline loops: CDR1 SGHTA, CDR2 FQGNSA. This CDR3 contains 15 residues. Drawing the rest from reference TRBV7-2 and TRBJ1-1, the complete variable domain is GAGVSQSPSNKVTEKGKDVELRCDPISGHTALYWYRQSLGQGLEFLIYFQGNSAPDKSGLPSDRFSAERTGGSVSTLTIQRTQQEDSAVYLCASSLALAENTEAFFGQGTRLTVV.

V gene TRBV28 combines with J gene TRBJ2-3; TCRdb reports TRBD1, a call that lacks DNA to check it against. The CDR3 extends over 14 amino acids. Germline-derived CDR1 and CDR2 are MDHEN and SYDVKM. CDR3 protein: CASSRSTLSDTQYF.

The CDR3 spells CASSFLGTEQYF. V and J are TRBV27 and TRBJ2-7; TCRdb designates TRBD1, a call that cannot be tested without DNA. The CDR3 has 12 residues. CDR1 and CDR2 from the germline V gene are MNHEY and SMNVEV (reference sequence).

The V and J genes are TRBV12-3 or TRBV12-4 and TRBJ2-7; TCRdb indicates TRBD2, and absent DNA this call remains unverified. This CDR3 region has 13 residues. CDR3 region: CASSLTGLPEQYF.

The rearrangement links TRBV5-5 to TRBJ1-5. Germline V gene lookup returns CDR1 SGHKS and CDR2 YYEKEE (reference sequence). This CDR3 is 17 amino acids long. This CDR3 is CASSFARDAGLNQPQHF.

The chain joins TRBV5-5 to TRBJ2-5; the D call from TCRdb, TRBD1, cannot be confirmed without DNA. The CDR3 extends over 13 amino acids. CDR1 and CDR2 (germline): SGHKS, YYEKEE (reference sequence). The CDR3 loop reads CASSAGTVETQYF.

V and J are TRBV5-1 and TRBJ2-2. This CDR3 contains 17 residues. CDR1 is SGHRS and CDR2 is YFSETQ in the germline V gene. The CDR3 sequence: CASSLGGGTLNTGELFF.

J is TRBJ2-1 and V is TRBV6-1; TCRdb selects TRBD2, and the lack of DNA leaves this call unchecked. The CDR3 runs to 14 residues. The germline V gene encodes CDR1 MNHNS and CDR2 SASEGT. This chain's CDR3 is CASKVASGPTGQFF.

The chain joins TRBV5-5 to TRBJ1-5; absent DNA, TCRdb's TRBD1 call cannot be checked. Germline assignment: CDR1 SGHKS and CDR2 YYEKEE (reference sequence). The CDR3 loop spans 16 amino acids. The CDR3 sequence: CASSHDRRQVAQPQHF.

This chain uses TRBV10-3 with TRBJ1-1; TCRdb designates TRBD1, a call that cannot be tested without DNA. The CDR3 loop spans 14 amino acids. Germline CDR1 reads ENHRY; CDR2 reads SYGVKD. CDR3 sequence: CAISDSARDTEAFF.

The chain combines TRBV15 with TRBJ2-7; TCRdb indicates TRBD2, and absent DNA this call remains unverified. Germline CDR1 and CDR2: LNHNV and YYDKDF (reference sequence). This CDR3 contains 13 residues. CDR3 residues: CATAARLAYEQYF. The whole variable domain, filled in from reference TRBV15 and TRBJ2-7, reads DAMVIQNPRYQVTQFGKPVTLSCSQTLNHNVMYWYQQKSSQAPKLLFHYYDKDFNNEADTPDNFQSRRPNTSFCFLDIRSPGLGDTAMYLCATAARLAYEQYFGPGTRLTVT.

V gene TRBV6-1 combines with J gene TRBJ1-5; with no DNA, the TCRdb D assignment of TRBD1 cannot be verified. CDR1 and CDR2 (germline): MNHNS, SASEGT. The CDR3 covers 15 residues. The CDR3 sequence is CASSRQGSGNQPQHF.

The V gene is TRBV5-5, the J gene TRBJ1-1. The CDR3 has 14 residues. Germline-derived CDR1 and CDR2 are SGHKS and YYEKEE (reference sequence). CDR3 region: CASSFAQGVTEAFF.

This sequence joins TRBV18 and TRBJ2-1. This CDR3 contains 13 residues. Germline V gives CDR1 KGHSH, CDR2 LQKENI. This CDR3 reads CASSPRVYREQFF.

The V call is TRBV11-2, the J call TRBJ2-4; TCRdb outputs TRBD1, but without DNA this stays unchecked. Germline V CDR1 and CDR2: SGHAT, FQNNGV. The CDR3 is made up of 16 amino acids. CDR3 residues: CASSPPGQPAKNIQYF.

V gene TRBV4-3 combines with J gene TRBJ2-3. Germline V CDR1 and CDR2: LGHNA, YSLEER. The CDR3 consists of 15 residues. The CDR3 sequence is CASSQDGRDTDTQYF.

This chain connects TRBV3-1 to TRBJ2-1. CDR1 LGHDT and CDR2 YNNKEL come from the germline V gene (reference sequence). The CDR3 loop spans 15 amino acids. The CDR3 loop reads CASSHVARLSTEQFF.